These 27 T cell receptor beta chains originate from one sample sequenced in a study of cytomegalovirus exposure and HLA in healthy donors. PCR amplification relied on 60 Vbeta primers (plus 13 Jbeta primers). Produced via immunoSEQ multiplex PCR; TCRdb's table is partial and in-frame only. Of 65,000 to 90,000 clones in the sample, around 84% were seen once. Source material: PBMCs. The origin of the receptors is a woman aged 40 to 50 in good health and CMV-seropositive.

This clone was found once. The rearrangement uses TRBV6-5 and TRBJ1-1, with a tentative D call TRBD1 (6 bases). Between the trimmed V and J ends, which lost 8 bases and 6 bases, there was a span of 16 bases. Germline lookup yields CDR1 MNHEY and CDR2 SVGAGI. This CDR3 region has 13 residues. The chain's CDR3 is CASAGGGGSEAFF. For the CDR3, the DNA is TGTGCCAGCGCTGGGGGGGGCGGCTCTGAAGCTTTCTTT.

The rearrangement links TRBV4-3 to TRBJ1-5; TRBD1 is a possible D gene (5 bases). Trimming took off 1 base at V and 0 bases at J, with 13 bases between the two ends. Germline V gene sequence: CDR1 LGHNA, CDR2 YSLEER. The CDR3 is made up of 17 amino acids. CDR3 bases: TGCGCCAGCAGCCAAGTCCGGGGGAGCAATAGCAATCAGCCCCAGCATTTT. It is translated as CASSQVRGSNSNQPQHF.

V gene TRBV19 combines with J gene TRBJ2-1, with 11 nucleotides matching TRBD2. With V trimmed by 2 bases and J by 10 bases, 10 bases remained unmatched. Germline loops: CDR1 LNHDA, CDR2 SQIVND (reference sequence). The CDR3 totals 16 residues. The CDR3 sequence is CASSIIAGGFLVEQFF. The CDR3, as DNA: TGTGCCAGTAGTATAATAGCGGGGGGGTTCCTAGTCGAGCAGTTCTTC.

In its sample, this clone was seen a few times. The J gene is TRBJ1-5, the V gene TRBV2; D may be TRBD1 (5 bases). Germline loops: CDR1 SNHLY, CDR2 FYNNEI. Trimming took 6 bases from V and 5 from J, leaving 11 bases between them. The CDR3 covers 13 residues. The DNA for the CDR3 is TGTGCCAGCAGCCTCGACAGAGATCAGCCCCAGCATTTT. It codes for CASSLDRDQPQHF. Complete variable domain (other parts from reference TRBV2 and TRBJ1-5): EPEVTQTPSHQVTQMGQEVILRCVPISNHLYFYWYRQILGQKVEFLVSFYNNEISEKSEIFDDQFSVERPDGSNFTLKIRSTKLEDSAMYFCASSLDRDQPQHFGDGTRLSIL.

The chain has TRBV11-2 and TRBJ1-2; 8 positions match TRBD1. Germline V gene data show CDR1 as SGHAT and CDR2 as FQNNGV. V shed 3 bases, J shed 7 bases, and the junction held 4 bases outside the gene matches. This CDR3 is built from 13 residues. In nucleotides, the CDR3 is TGTGCCAGCAGCTTCGGACAGGGCGGTGGCTACACCTTC. Translated: CASSFGQGGGYTF.

This clone was found a few times. The genes are TRBV29-1 and TRBJ1-3, with a possible D match to TRBD1 (5 bases). With 0 bases removed from V and 0 bases from J, the gap between germline ends came to 9 bases. Per the germline V gene, CDR1 is SQVTM and CDR2 is ANQGSEA. The CDR3 is 15 residues long. CDR3 coding DNA: TGCAGCGTTGAAGAGGGACTCAGCTCTGGAAACACCATATATTTT. This sequence encodes CSVEEGLSSGNTIYF.

The V call is TRBV5-1, the J call TRBJ1-2, with TRBD1 matching 11 bases. V gave up 4 bases and J gave up 9 bases; unmatched junction bases: 11. This CDR3 contains 15 residues. From germline, CDR1 is SGHRS and CDR2 YFSETQ. In nucleotides, the CDR3 is TGCGCCAGCAGCCCGGGACAGGGGGGACTGGGGAGCTACACCTTC. Translation gives CASSPGQGGLGSYTF.

This clone has more than one count but fewer than ten. The rearrangement links TRBV7-9 to TRBJ1-5, with D hard to call. Trimming cost V 5 bases and J 0 bases, with 8 bases left between them. Germline V lookup: CDR1 SEHNR, CDR2 FQNEAQ (reference sequence). This CDR3 is 14 amino acids long. In nucleotides, the CDR3 is TGTGCCAGCAGCCCAGAGGATAGCAATCAGCCCCAGCATTTT. It yields the protein CASSPEDSNQPQHF.

The chain carries TRBV7-2 and TRBJ2-1; TRBD2 matches 7 bases. V lost 5 bases, J lost 3 bases, and 4 bases stayed unmatched. The CDR3 consists of 14 residues. Per germline, CDR1 SGHTA and CDR2 FQGNSA. DNA for the CDR3: TGTGCCAGCAGCCTTGGCGGGGGCTACAATGAGCAGTTCTTC. It translates to CASSLGGGYNEQFF.

CDR3 sequence: CASSVAHTGVNTEAFF. CDR3 DNA sequence: TGTGCCAGCAGCGTAGCCCACACAGGGGTAAACACTGAAGCTTTCTTT. The chain recombines TRBV9 with TRBJ1-1; TRBD1 matches 7 bases. The CDR3 is 16 residues long. Losses at the gene ends were 0 bases for V and 2 bases for J; bases not matched to a gene: 7. Germline CDR1 is SGDLS and CDR2 is YYNGEE.

The genes are TRBV5-4 and TRBJ2-1; D is unresolved. The germline V and J ends were trimmed by 4 bases and 0 bases, with 14 bases remaining between them. CDR3 length: 16 residues. Germline V lookup: CDR1 SGHNT, CDR2 YYREEE (reference sequence). This CDR3 reads CASSPSRRSSYNEQFF. CDR3 coding DNA: TGTGCCAGCAGCCCCTCTCGTAGGAGCTCCTACAATGAGCAGTTCTTC.

This chain uses TRBV5-1 with TRBJ2-3; no reliable D call. Looked up from germline, CDR1 is SGHRS and CDR2 is YFSETQ. This CDR3 is 12 amino acids long. The V gene lost 2 bases and the J gene lost 3 bases, with 4 bases spanning the gap. The CDR3 nucleotides are TGCGCCAGCAGCTTCTCGACAGATACGCAGTATTTT. Its protein is CASSFSTDTQYF.

This chain uses TRBV27 with TRBJ1-5; 7 positions agree with TRBD1. V was pared by 5 bases and J by 2 bases, with 6 bases of the junction left unmatched. This CDR3 comprises 15 residues. The germline V gene has CDR1 MNHEY and CDR2 SMNVEV (reference sequence). The CDR3 nucleotides read TGTGCCAGCAGTCCAATCAGGGGGGGCAATCAGCCCCAGCATTTT. Protein sequence: CASSPIRGGNQPQHF.

The chain joins TRBV7-3 to TRBJ2-3; 9 bases fit TRBD2. Losses at the gene ends were 1 base for V and 3 bases for J; bases not matched to a gene: 8. Germline loops: CDR1 SGHTA, CDR2 FQGTGA. There are 17 residues in the CDR3. CDR3 coding DNA: TGTGCCAGCAGCTTAAGTGGGGCGGGGGGGCCGACAGATACGCAGTATTTT. Its translation is CASSLSGAGGPTDTQYF. The complete variable domain, with remaining parts taken from reference TRBV7-3 and TRBJ2-3, reads GAGVSQTPSNKVTEKGKYVELRCDPISGHTALYWYRQSLGQGPEFLIYFQGTGAADDSGLPNDRFFAVRPEGSVSTLKIQRTERGDSAVYLCASSLSGAGGPTDTQYFGPGTRLTVL.

The V gene is TRBV7-9, the J gene TRBJ1-1; no reliable D call. V lost 4 bases, J lost 0 bases, and 6 bases lay in between. CDR3 length equals 13 residues. The germline V gene encodes CDR1 SEHNR and CDR2 FQNEAQ (reference sequence). The CDR3: CASSSSMNTEAFF. In nucleotides, the CDR3 is TGTGCCAGCAGCTCATCAATGAACACTGAAGCTTTCTTT.

This clone turned up a few times. This sequence joins TRBV28 and TRBJ1-5; 7 bases are shared with TRBD1. Trimming took 1 base from V and 4 from J; bases not matched to a gene: 10. Germline assignment: CDR1 MDHEN and CDR2 SYDVKM. The CDR3 consists of 17 residues. The DNA of the CDR3 is TGTGCCAGCAGTTTATCCGCCGGGGACAGCCTTAATCAGCCCCAGCATTTT. This gives the protein CASSLSAGDSLNQPQHF.

J is TRBJ2-7 and V is TRBV6-5; D is uncertain. This CDR3 comprises 15 residues. The V and J ends lost 6 bases and 6 bases respectively, with 21 bases between them. From germline, CDR1 is MNHEY and CDR2 SVGAGI. For the CDR3, the DNA is TGTGCCAGCAGCCCTGAGGCTATTGGAGAACGCGAGCAGTACTTC. Translation: CASSPEAIGEREQYF.

V gene TRBV6-4 combines with J gene TRBJ1-2; 9 positions agree with TRBD1. The germline V gene has CDR1 MRHNA and CDR2 SNTAGT. The CDR3 is 15 residues long. Losses at the gene ends were 0 bases for V and 5 bases for J; bases not matched to a gene: 4. CDR3 sequence (DNA): TGTGCCAGCAGTGACTCACAGGGGGCGCAATATGGCTACACCTTC. Amino acid sequence: CASSDSQGAQYGYTF.

CDR3: CASSLRQGQPQHF. CDR3 nucleotide sequence: TGCGCCAGCAGCCTTCGTCAGGGTCAGCCCCAGCATTTT. The V and J genes are TRBV4-1 and TRBJ1-5; D possibly corresponds to TRBD1 (5 bases). The CDR3 contains 13 residues. The germline V gene encodes CDR1 MGHRA and CDR2 YSYEKL. The V and J ends lost 4 bases and 6 bases respectively, with 10 bases between them.

This chain uses TRBV29-1 with TRBJ2-1; 8 bases are a match to TRBD1. CDR1 SQVTM and CDR2 ANQGSEA come from the germline V gene. This CDR3 contains 12 residues. J was trimmed by 8 bases and V by 4 bases; bases with no gene match: 4. Written as DNA, the CDR3 is TGCAGCGTTGTCAGGGGGCAGGATGAGCAGTTCTTC. Protein: CSVVRGQDEQFF.

This clone was seen a few times. This chain connects TRBV7-2 to TRBJ1-4; maybe TRBD1 (5 bases). CDR1 SGHTA and CDR2 FQGNSA come from the germline V gene. The CDR3 has 14 residues. V lost 2 bases and J 6 bases, leaving 10 bases between the germline ends. As DNA, the CDR3 is TGTGCCAGCAGCTTACAGGGTGGGGATGAAAAACTGTTTTTT. It translates to CASSLQGGDEKLFF. The entire variable domain, with the rest obtained from reference TRBV7-2 and TRBJ1-4, is as follows: GAGVSQSPSNKVTEKGKDVELRCDPISGHTALYWYRQSLGQGLEFLIYFQGNSAPDKSGLPSDRFSAERTGGSVSTLTIQRTQQEDSAVYLCASSLQGGDEKLFFGSGTQLSVL.

The genes are TRBV27 and TRBJ2-2; 10 bases match TRBD2. The CDR3 has 18 residues. The germline gives CDR1 MNHEY, CDR2 SMNVEV (reference sequence). The V segment lost 5 bases and the J segment 4 bases; nucleotides outside the gene matches: 13. CDR3 sequence reads: CASSGSSGGLRGTGELFF. The CDR3 DNA follows: TGTGCCAGCAGTGGTTCTAGCGGGGGCCTCCGGGGCACCGGGGAGCTGTTTTTT.

The V call is TRBV2, the J call TRBJ1-2, with D maybe TRBD1 (5 bases). V lost 8 bases and J 7 bases, leaving 14 bases between the germline ends. CDR3 length: 12 residues. CDR1 SNHLY and CDR2 FYNNEI come from the germline V gene. CDR3 DNA sequence: TGTGCCAGCGGTGGGGGGGATCGTGGCTACACCTTC. Translated, it gives CASGGGDRGYTF.

V usage is TRBV30 and J usage is TRBJ1-2, with D perhaps matching TRBD1 (5 bases). The CDR3 covers 14 residues. CDR1 is GTSNPN and CDR2 is SVGIG in the germline V gene (reference sequence). V dropped 2 bases and J dropped 2 bases, with 12 bases sitting between them. The chain's CDR3 is CAWSRSRANYGYTF. The CDR3 DNA reads TGTGCCTGGAGTCGGTCCAGGGCGAACTATGGCTACACCTTC. Looking up the rest from reference TRBV30 and TRBJ1-2 gives the full variable domain: SQTIHQWPATLVQPVGSPLSLECTVEGTSNPNLYWYRQAAGRGLQLLFYSVGIGQISSEVPQNLSASRPQDRQFILSSKKLLLSDSGFYLCAWSRSRANYGYTFGSGTRLTVV.

V gene TRBV9 combines with J gene TRBJ2-3; D gene ambiguous. The CDR3 has 15 amino acids. The germline CDR1 and CDR2 sequences are SGDLS and YYNGEE. V lost 0 bases and J lost 0, with 8 bases in between. The CDR3 here is CASSVDGSSTDTQYF. The DNA of the CDR3 is TGTGCCAGCAGCGTAGATGGCTCTAGCACAGATACGCAGTATTTT.

This chain uses TRBV11-1 with TRBJ2-5; the D gene is possibly TRBD1 (6 bases). Between the trimmed V and J ends, which lost 4 bases and 1 base, there was a span of 16 bases. CDR3 size: 16 residues. Germline V gene lookup returns CDR1 SGHAT and CDR2 FQDESV (reference sequence). This CDR3 is CASSSAPGATQETQYF. CDR3 in DNA: TGTGCCAGCAGCTCCGCGCCAGGGGCTACCCAAGAGACCCAGTACTTC.

The chain joins TRBV6-5 to TRBJ2-3; 7 bases fit TRBD1. The CDR3 contains 15 residues. The trim removed 6 bases at V and 0 bases at J, leaving 6 bases unmatched. Germline values: CDR1 MNHEY, CDR2 SVGAGI. The CDR3: CASSRQGRSTDTQYF. DNA of the CDR3: TGTGCCAGCAGCCGACAGGGTAGAAGCACAGATACGCAGTATTTT.